This TCR beta chain was sequenced for a study of CD8 T cells in Susac syndrome (dated 2019 in TCRdb). Concerning the study at large: The study used repertoire sequencing to test whether antigen drove CD8+ T cell activation and differentiation in Susac syndrome. The study compared CD8+ T cell repertoire clonality among 12 healthy donors, around 14 Susac syndrome patients and roughly 16 multiple sclerosis patients. Overall study outcomes, separate from this receptor: The number of individuals in the TCR sequencing and HLA analysis was acknowledged as relatively small.

Turning to this clonotype: The target of this receptor is not known. Per-base qualities were not stored, and no clone one base away is much larger.

The CDR3 spans 15 residues, from the cysteine through the phenylalanine. This entry keeps only the CDR3 DNA: 45 bases, framed from base 1. V lost 3 bases and J lost 2 bases; the stretch between them is 11 bases long. High-throughput TCR beta sequencing profiled peripheral blood CD8+ and CD4+ T cells from healthy donors, Susac syndrome patients and multiple sclerosis patients. Multiple sclerosis controls were treatment-naive patients with stable or active relapsing-remitting disease fulfilling revised McDonald criteria. Bulk CD8+ and CD4+ T cells were purified magnetically by negative isolation, whereas CD8+ TEMRA cells were enriched by FACS. Blood was drawn into EDTA tubes, processed within 24 hours, and PBMCs were isolated by density gradient centrifugation. PBMCs intended for TCR sequencing were cryopreserved in liquid nitrogen and were subsequently thawed in a 37 degrees C water bath. Purity of sorted or isolated CD4+, CD8+ and CD8+ TEMRA cells was at least 90%.

RNA was extracted using the RNeasy kit, and about 0.5 to 1 ug of the RNA was reverse transcribed with random hexamers. TCR beta CDR3 regions were amplified with the immunoSEQ multiplex PCR assay covering 54 Vbeta and 13 Jbeta segments. PCR amplification bias was corrected using a synthetic template baseline for primer optimization and computational correction. From the authors' description of their analysis: Only productive sequences were kept, with reads annotated to V, D and J genes according to IMGT and analyzed in immunoSEQ Analyzer. To calculate clonality, Shannon entropy was normalized by log2 of the number of productive unique sequences and then subtracted from one. For each patient and control, public and private clones were evaluated among the 100 most prevalent clones. Clones were defined as Susac-specific when absent from the healthy and MS cohorts, from about 970 published viral clones and from other ImmuneACCESS disease sequences. The raw public data were reprocessed by TCRdb itself: fastp quality trimming at Q25, MiXCR clonotype calling, in-frame beta chains only. CDR3 protein duplicates are merged, each entry listing the most common genes and DNA. TCRdb assigned the V and J calls; the authors' analysis was not used. This sample lists 130,000 or so distinct CDR3 sequences; 91% were detected once. Approximately 0.24% of the sample rests with the top ten.

This TCR derives from a human donor with multiple sclerosis. Recombination joined TRBV12-3 or TRBV12-4 with TRBJ2-1; the D segment cannot be called with confidence. Input material: CD8+ T cells from PBMCs. The CDR3: CASSFEAATYNEQFF. The DNA reads TGTGCCAGCAGTTTTGAGGCGGCTACCTACAATGAGCAGTTCTTC.